Shown below are 3 T cell receptor beta chains from a single sample sequenced in a study of human T cells and chemical hapten exposure. MiXCR, applied by TCRdb to the RACE reads, yields one record per CDR3 protein. Of roughly 80,000 distinct CDR3 sequences listed, roughly 15% are singletons. Time point noted: pre-sensitization, week 0. Treatment given: therapeutic diphenylcyclopropenone sensitization with weekly scalp DPC. This sample comprised whole blood, obtained in connection with sensitization to the hapten diphenylcyclopropenone (DPC). These receptors were taken from a woman in her forties or fifties with alopecia areata. Some clones in this sample may be carry-over from other donors' samples.

The sample holds a few counts of this clonotype. The V call is TRBV14, the J call TRBJ2-6; D is unresolved. Per the germline V gene, CDR1 is SGHDN and CDR2 is FVKESK. Trimming left V 5 bases short and J 2 bases short, with 10 bases between. The CDR3 covers 15 residues. The CDR3 loop is CASSATGAGANVLTF. Here the CDR3 DNA reads TGTGCCAGCAGCGCCACGGGCGCTGGGGCCAACGTCCTGACTTTC.

Many counts were recorded for this clonotype. The chain carries TRBV2 and TRBJ2-3, with a weak D call TRBD2 (6 bases). Germline loops: CDR1 SNHLY, CDR2 FYNNEI. The CDR3 runs 17 residues. Trimming stripped 6 bases from V and 6 bases from J, with 25 bases between. This chain's CDR3 is CASRDLGGWASTDTQYF. The CDR3 DNA reads TGTGCCAGCAGGGACCTTGGAGGGTGGGCCTCAACCGATACGCAGTATTTT.

The rearrangement uses TRBV6-6 and TRBJ2-7; 10 nucleotides agree with TRBD2. The germline CDR1 and CDR2 sequences are MNHNY and SVGAGI (reference sequence). The CDR3 runs 14 residues. V dropped 9 bases and J dropped 6; count of bases not matched to a gene: 11. The DNA for the CDR3 is TGTGCCAGTTCAAACAGCGGGAGGGCCCGCGAGCAGTACTTC. This encodes CASSNSGRAREQYF.